The present entry profiles one TCR beta chain with its context. The sample originates from a study of blood T cell repertoires in COVID-19. Study background: Sample material is recorded as cDNA or gDNA derived from T cells, B-cell-depleted T cells, or PBMCs.

CDR1 is SGDLS, CDR2 YYNGEE, per germline. The V end lost 4 bases, the J end lost 2 bases, and 22 bases lay between the germline ends. The CDR3 has 17 amino acids. This table comes from immunoSEQ multiplex PCR, and its TCRdb copy is limited to in-frame clones, with some not included. The sample includes 250,000 or so clones, roughly 80% of them seen just once. Material: PBMCs or T cells enriched from blood (not recorded which). The source of this sequence is a man aged 45 to 65 who had recovered from COVID-19. The chain has TRBV9 and TRBJ2-7, with a possible D match to TRBD2 (6 bases). The CDR3, as DNA: TGTGCCAGCAGCATCCGGACTGCCGAGGCGGGACCCTACGAGCAGTACTTC. It translates to CASSIRTAEAGPYEQYF. Drawing the rest from reference TRBV9 and TRBJ2-7, the complete variable domain is DSGVTQTPKHLITATGQRVTLRCSPRSGDLSVYWYQQSLDQGLQFLIQYYNGEERAKGNILERFSAQQFPDLHSELNLSSLELGDSALYFCASSIRTAEAGPYEQYFGPGTRLTVT.